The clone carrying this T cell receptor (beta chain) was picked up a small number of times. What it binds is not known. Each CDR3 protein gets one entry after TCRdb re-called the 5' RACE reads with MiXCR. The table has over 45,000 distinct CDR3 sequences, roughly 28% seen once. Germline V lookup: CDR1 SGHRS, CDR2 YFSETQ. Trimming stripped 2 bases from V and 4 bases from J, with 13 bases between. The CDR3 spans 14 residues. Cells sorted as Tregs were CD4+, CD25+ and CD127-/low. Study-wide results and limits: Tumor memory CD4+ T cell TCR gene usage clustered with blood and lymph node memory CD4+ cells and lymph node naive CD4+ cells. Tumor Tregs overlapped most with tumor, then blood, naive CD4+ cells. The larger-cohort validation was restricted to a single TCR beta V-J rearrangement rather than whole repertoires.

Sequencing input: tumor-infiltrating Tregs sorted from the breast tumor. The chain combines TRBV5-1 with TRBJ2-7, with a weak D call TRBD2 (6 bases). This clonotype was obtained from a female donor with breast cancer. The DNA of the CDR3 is TGCGCCAGCAGCTTTGGGGAGGCGTTTTACGAGCAGTACTTC. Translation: CASSFGEAFYEQYF.